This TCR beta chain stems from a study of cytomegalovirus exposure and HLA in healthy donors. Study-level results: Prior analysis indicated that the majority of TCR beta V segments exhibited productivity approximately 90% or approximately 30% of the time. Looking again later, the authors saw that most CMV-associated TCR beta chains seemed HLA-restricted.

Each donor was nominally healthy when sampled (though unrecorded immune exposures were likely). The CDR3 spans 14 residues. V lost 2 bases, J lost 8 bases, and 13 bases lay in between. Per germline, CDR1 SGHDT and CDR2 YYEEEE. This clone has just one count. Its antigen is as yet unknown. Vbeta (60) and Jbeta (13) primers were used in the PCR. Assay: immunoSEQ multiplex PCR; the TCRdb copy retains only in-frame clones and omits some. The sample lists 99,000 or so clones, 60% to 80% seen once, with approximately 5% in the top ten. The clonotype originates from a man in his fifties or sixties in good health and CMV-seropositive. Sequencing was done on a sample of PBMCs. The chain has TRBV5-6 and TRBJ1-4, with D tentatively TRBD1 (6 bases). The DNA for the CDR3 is TGTGCCAGCAGCTTATCAGGGGCAGGGGAAAAACTGTTTTTT. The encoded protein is CASSLSGAGEKLFF.